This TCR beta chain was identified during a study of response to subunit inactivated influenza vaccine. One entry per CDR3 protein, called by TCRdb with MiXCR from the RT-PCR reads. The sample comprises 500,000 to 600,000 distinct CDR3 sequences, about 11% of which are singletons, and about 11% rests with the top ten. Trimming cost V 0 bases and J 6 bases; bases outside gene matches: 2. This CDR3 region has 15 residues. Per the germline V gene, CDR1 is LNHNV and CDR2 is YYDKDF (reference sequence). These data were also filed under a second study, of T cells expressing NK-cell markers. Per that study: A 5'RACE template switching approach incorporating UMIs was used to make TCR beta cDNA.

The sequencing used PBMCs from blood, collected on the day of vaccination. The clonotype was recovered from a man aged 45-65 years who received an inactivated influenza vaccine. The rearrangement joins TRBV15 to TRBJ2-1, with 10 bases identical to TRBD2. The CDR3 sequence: CATSRDLAGVNEQFF. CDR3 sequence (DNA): TGTGCCACCAGCAGAGATCTAGCGGGAGTCAATGAGCAGTTCTTC.